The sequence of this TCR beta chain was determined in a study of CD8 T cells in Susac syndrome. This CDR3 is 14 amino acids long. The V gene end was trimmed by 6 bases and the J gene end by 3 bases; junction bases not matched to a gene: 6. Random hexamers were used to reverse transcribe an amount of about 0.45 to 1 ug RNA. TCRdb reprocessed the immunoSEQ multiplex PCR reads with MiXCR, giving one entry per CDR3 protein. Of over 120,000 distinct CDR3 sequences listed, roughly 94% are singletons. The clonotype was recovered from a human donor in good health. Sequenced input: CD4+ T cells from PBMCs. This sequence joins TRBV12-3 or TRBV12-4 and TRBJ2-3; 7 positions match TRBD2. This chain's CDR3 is CASSLTSWTDTQYF. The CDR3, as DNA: TGTGCCAGCAGCCTGACTAGCTGGACAGATACGCAGTATTTT.